This T cell receptor (beta chain) was identified during a study of regulatory T cells in long-lasting Graves disease. Study-wide results and caveats: Among samples with persistent disease, TRBV28, TRBJ1-2 and TRBJ2-5 were favored.

This clonotype was observed at least ten times. The antigen is not known. According to the study, TCR beta libraries were built with iRepertoire HTBI primers and CDR3-region Arm-PCR. TCRdb reprocessed the multiplex PCR reads via MiXCR and lists one record per CDR3 protein. The sample holds about 350,000 distinct CDR3 sequences, over 15% seen once. The time point: newly diagnosed GD, antithyroid drugs for less than 3 months. The TCR library was made from RNA that had been extracted from PBMCs in TRIzol. After removal of 1 base from V and 7 bases from J, the junction contained 0 bases not matched to a gene. The CDR3 runs 12 residues. Germline values: CDR1 LGHNA, CDR2 YNFKEQ. This same sample was also taken into another study, of T cells in Graves' hyperthyroidism and ophthalmopathy.

The J gene is TRBJ1-1, the V gene TRBV4-2; 7 nucleotides match TRBD1. The clonotype was recovered from a man in his forties with Graves disease. This specimen was peripheral blood mononuclear cells (PBMCs), taken at new diagnosis, from a patient treated with antithyroid drugs. The CDR3, as DNA: TGTGCCAGCAGCCAAGGACAGGGTGAAGCTTTCTTT. This gives the protein CASSQGQGEAFF.